This TCR beta chain was retrieved from a study of tumor-infiltrating lymphocytes in primary liver carcinoma. Per the germline V gene, CDR1 is SGHAT and CDR2 is FQDESV (reference sequence). CDR3 length equals 16 residues. Details on this clonotype: The junction differs from germline at one of its ends, possibly a read error.

A primer matching the constant region was used to make TCR beta cDNA from around 550 ng of total RNA. Slightly modified ARM-PCR with three nested multiplex PCR rounds yielded TCR beta libraries. TRBV1-TRBV30 forward primers paired with a C-beta reverse primer drove the first two PCR rounds, around 9 cycles each. TCRdb reprocessed the multiplex PCR reads with MiXCR, giving one entry per CDR3 protein. The data contain 150,000 to 200,000 distinct CDR3 sequences, around four fifths of them singletons. It was from around 20-30 mg of unsorted bulk tissue that RNA and DNA were co-extracted. This chain links TRBV11-1 with TRBJ2-2; tentative D call: TRBD2 (6 bases). The sample taken for sequencing was tumor tissue from primary liver carcinoma. The receptor was derived from a man in his forties with primary liver carcinoma and hepatitis B virus infection. As DNA, the CDR3 is TGTGCCAGCAGCCTGTGGGGCGGGGCGAACACCTGGGAGCTGTTTTTT. Translating it yields CASSLWGGANTWELFF.